Below are 18 T cell receptor beta chains sequenced from a single sample in a study of PD-1 blockade in classical Hodgkin lymphoma. Time point given: cycle 4 day 1 (C4D1), after more than 5 weeks of nivolumab. No patient escaped relapse after autologous stem cell transplantation, and brentuximab vedotin exposure varied. Sequencing was performed with immunoSEQ multiplex PCR; in TCRdb, only in-frame clones are kept and a portion is missing. The sample consists of about 20,000 clones, roughly 80% of them appearing once. The material sequenced was peripheral blood mononuclear cells (PBMCs), taken before the fourth cycle of nivolumab. These receptors all stem from a human donor with classical Hodgkin lymphoma.

J is TRBJ1-2 and V is TRBV7-8, with D unclear. In germline, CDR1 is SGHVS, CDR2 FQNEAQ. This CDR3 comprises 12 residues. V was cut by 3 bases and J by 2 bases, with 4 bases left in between. In nucleotides, the CDR3 is TGTGCCAGCAGCTTTGGAAACTATGGCTACACCTTC. This translates into CASSFGNYGYTF.

The chain uses TRBV4-1 and TRBJ2-1; D gene uncertain. CDR1 and CDR2 (germline): MGHRA, YSYEKL. V was pared by 1 base and J by 3 bases, with 7 bases between. This CDR3 spans 14 amino acids. CDR3 DNA: TGCGCCAGCAGCCAAGGGTCCCACTACAATGAGCAGTTCTTC. This sequence encodes CASSQGSHYNEQFF.

This chain connects TRBV28 to TRBJ1-1; D may be TRBD1 (5 bases). The V gene's germline CDR1 is MDHEN and CDR2 SYDVKM. V was cut by 5 bases and J by 2 bases, with 18 bases left in between. The CDR3 runs 16 residues. The CDR3 is CASSLLGVGPNTEAFF. The DNA of the CDR3 is TGTGCCAGCAGTCTTCTAGGGGTGGGACCCAACACTGAAGCTTTCTTT.

This clone was seen only a few times. The rearrangement uses TRBV28 and TRBJ2-1, with TRBD1 identical over 11 bases. The CDR3 runs 16 residues. V shed 2 bases and J 1 base; nucleotides not matched to a gene: 1. CDR1 MDHEN and CDR2 SYDVKM come from the germline V gene. For the CDR3, the DNA is TGTGCCAGCAGTTTAGGGACAGGGGGTTCCTACAATGAGCAGTTCTTC. This codes for CASSLGTGGSYNEQFF.

The chain has TRBV9 and TRBJ1-1; weak D call: TRBD1 (5 bases). This CDR3 is 13 amino acids long. Germline V gives CDR1 SGDLS, CDR2 YYNGEE. V lost 2 bases, J lost 1 base, and 6 bases lay in between. The CDR3 here is CASSVTANTEAFF. In DNA, the CDR3 is TGTGCCAGCAGCGTGACAGCGAACACTGAAGCTTTCTTT.

This clone came up once. The chain has TRBV30 and TRBJ2-5, with 13 bases lining up with TRBD2. V trimming: 3 bases; J trimming: 5 bases; junction bases outside the gene matches: 15. This CDR3 is built from 18 residues. Germline V gene lookup returns CDR1 GTSNPN and CDR2 SVGIG (reference sequence). Here the CDR3 DNA reads TGTGCCTGGAGGGGACTAGGACTAGCGGGGGAGGAATGGGAGACCCAGTACTTC. Encoded protein: CAWRGLGLAGEEWETQYF.

The gene calls are TRBV6-5 and TRBJ1-2; unclear D gene. Germline CDR1 and CDR2: MNHEY and SVGAGI. CDR3 size: 15 residues. The V gene lost 6 bases and the J gene lost 4 bases, with 18 bases spanning the gap. CDR3 sequence: CASSLLSADGYGYTF. CDR3 in DNA: TGTGCCAGCAGCCTACTTAGCGCCGACGGCTATGGCTACACCTTC.

The J gene is TRBJ1-4, the V gene TRBV9; 12 nucleotides agree with TRBD1. Germline V gene data show CDR1 as SGDLS and CDR2 as YYNGEE. Trimming at V came to 0 bases and at J to 6 bases, leaving 3 bases not matched to a gene. This CDR3 comprises 16 residues. The CDR3 nucleotides read TGTGCCAGCAGCGTAGAGGGGACAGGGGGCGATGAAAAACTGTTTTTT. Amino acids: CASSVEGTGGDEKLFF.

Details on this clone: Other DNA sequences of this sample code for an identical CDR3. The chain joins TRBV9 to TRBJ2-3; the D is unclear. The length of the CDR3 is 15 residues. Trimming removed 0 bases from V and 0 bases from J, with 8 bases in between. Per the germline V gene, CDR1 is SGDLS and CDR2 is YYNGEE. This CDR3 reads CASSVAGRSTDTQYF. The CDR3, as DNA: TGTGCCAGCAGCGTAGCTGGGCGGAGCACAGATACGCAGTATTTT.

V gene TRBV5-1 combines with J gene TRBJ2-3, with D uncertain. V was trimmed by 0 bases and J by 0 bases, leaving 11 bases between them. This CDR3 is 16 amino acids long. Looked up from germline, CDR1 is SGHRS and CDR2 is YFSETQ. The CDR3, as DNA: TGCGCCAGCAGCTTGGGGTCCCCCACTAGCACAGATACGCAGTATTTT. Translating gives CASSLGSPTSTDTQYF.

This chain connects TRBV5-6 to TRBJ2-3; maybe TRBD1 (6 bases). This CDR3 comprises 13 residues. Trimming left V 2 bases short and J 14 bases short, with 18 bases between. Looked up from germline, CDR1 is SGHDT and CDR2 is YYEEEE. Written as DNA, the CDR3 is TGTGCCAGCAGCTTAGGGGGACACCGCCTTGCGTATTTT. It translates to CASSLGGHRLAYF.

V is TRBV4-2 and J is TRBJ1-2, with D uncertain. The V and J ends lost 0 bases and 7 bases respectively, with 6 bases between them. The CDR3 runs 12 residues. The germline V gene has CDR1 LGHNA and CDR2 YNFKEQ. This CDR3 reads CASSQDWGGYTF. For the CDR3, the DNA is TGTGCCAGCAGCCAAGATTGGGGTGGCTACACCTTC.

A note on this clone: Germline is not matched at one junction end, which may reflect a read error. The chain uses TRBV28 and TRBJ2-1; D is perhaps TRBD2 (5 bases). The CDR3 covers 14 residues. Germline V lookup: CDR1 MDHEN, CDR2 SYDVKM. The CDR3 is CASSLFTESHLEVF. The CDR3 DNA reads as TGTGCCAGCAGTTTATTCACTGAGAGTCATCTGGAGGTCTTC.

The chain has TRBV28 and TRBJ1-2, with 7 bases that match TRBD1. Germline trimming cut 5 bases from V and 3 bases from J; bases unmatched to any gene: 6. In germline, CDR1 is MDHEN, CDR2 SYDVKM. The CDR3 runs 14 residues. The CDR3 DNA is TGTGCCAGCAGTGCGGGACAGAGTTACTATGGCTACACCTTC. It encodes CASSAGQSYYGYTF.

The chain recombines TRBV12-5 with TRBJ2-3, with 8 bases fitting TRBD2. Germline V gene sequence: CDR1 LGHNT, CDR2 FRNRAP. Trimming cost V 0 bases and J 5 bases; bases outside gene matches: 4. This CDR3 contains 15 residues. CDR3 DNA sequence: TGTGCTAGTGGTTTGGTCGGGGGGGCTGGAGATACGCAGTATTTT. Its translation: CASGLVGGAGDTQYF.

The sample holds a few counts of this clone. This chain joins TRBV6-1 and TRBJ2-3, with 11 bases fitting TRBD2. V lost 1 base to trimming and J lost 0 bases; unmatched junction nucleotides: 6. Germline CDR1 and CDR2: MNHNS and SASEGT. CDR3 size: 18 residues. CDR3 loop: CASSEGLTSGASTDTQYF. The DNA for the CDR3 is TGTGCCAGCAGTGAAGGGTTGACTAGCGGGGCTAGCACAGATACGCAGTATTTT.

The chain has TRBV27 and TRBJ2-5; 16 nucleotides align to TRBD2. The CDR3 spans 19 residues. Looked up from germline, CDR1 is MNHEY and CDR2 is SMNVEV (reference sequence). J gave up 3 bases and V 5 bases, and 12 bases lay outside the gene matches. The CDR3 spells CASSHLGLAGGPGKETQYF. As DNA, the CDR3 is TGTGCCAGCAGTCACCTGGGACTAGCGGGGGGGCCAGGTAAAGAGACCCAGTACTTC.

The chain uses TRBV29-1 and TRBJ2-2; either TRBD1 or TRBD2 may supply D (7 bases each). Germline-derived CDR1 and CDR2 are SQVTM and ANQGSEA. This CDR3 has 14 amino acids. V was trimmed by 4 bases and J by 8 bases, leaving 17 bases between them. CDR3 sequence: CSVGEGGGNGELFF. The CDR3 DNA is TGCAGCGTTGGTGAGGGAGGGGGCAATGGGGAGCTGTTTTTT.